This TCR beta chain was captured by sequencing in a study of shared clonotypes between healthy human individuals. About the research overall: Serving as donors were a couple of women and a few men, whose ages spanned 18 to 49.

Libraries were prepared by immunoSEQ multiplex PCR; TCRdb keeps only in-frame clonotypes and omits some of them. In the table there are 550,000 to 850,000 clones, about 74% of which are singletons. Germline assignment: CDR1 SGDLS and CDR2 YYNGEE. CDR3 length: 15 residues. The V end lost 0 bases, the J end lost 5 bases, and 11 bases lay between the germline ends. The chain uses TRBV9 and TRBJ1-4; D call uncertain. The TCR originated in a woman between 25 and 40 years old in good health. Sequencing input: memory CD4+ T cells sorted from blood. Regarding subset: CD45RA-negative fraction. The CDR3 spells CASSVGRTGNEKLFF. The CDR3 nucleotides are TGTGCCAGCAGCGTAGGTCGCACGGGGAATGAAAAACTGTTTTTT.